The entry that follows covers one T cell receptor (beta chain) sequence. What it recognizes is unknown. A much larger clone lies one base from this, so it may be a read error. Data came from immunoSEQ multiplex PCR; TCRdb stores just in-frame clones and leaves some out. The repertoire holds 450,000 or so clones, roughly 80% seen once, with around 12% in the top ten. This specimen belongs to a study of shared clonotypes between healthy human individuals. Study results and limitations: Sequencing depth was predicted to influence how clonotypes are shared among donors.

CDR3 size: 17 residues. Sequenced: PBMCs. The V call is TRBV21-1, the J call TRBJ2-1; the table calls TRBD2, which could not be checked here. TRBV21-1 counts as a pseudogene. This TCR was sampled from a woman between 35 and 50 years old in good health. Some clones in this sample may be carry-over from other donors' samples. CDR3 protein: CVSSKVPSGHKEGEQFF. CDR3 in DNA: TGTGTCAGCAGCAAAGTACCTAGCGGCCATAAGGAGGGTGAGCAGTTCTTC.